Only a few counts were recorded for the clone carrying this T cell receptor beta chain. Trimming pared 1 base from V and 2 bases from J, leaving 10 bases between. Germline CDR1 and CDR2: LGHNA and YNFKEQ. CDR3 length: 15 amino acids. These data originate in a study of T cells in Graves' hyperthyroidism and ophthalmopathy. What was amplified from RNA transcripts were TCR beta CDR3 regions. Primed by the HTBI set, a first-round RT-PCR was run on the TCR CDR3. Using its own MiXCR run on the multiplex PCR reads, TCRdb lists one record per CDR3 protein. The sample lists fewer than 900,000 distinct CDR3 sequences; around 17% were seen once. If no ophthalmopathy progression occurred within 18 months, Graves' hyperthyroidism was stable. Reasons for excluding patients were uncontrolled infection, other autoimmune disease, pregnancy or lactation.

The chain has TRBV4-2 and TRBJ2-3; perhaps TRBD2 as D (6 bases). The receptor was derived from a man between 18 and 29 years old with Graves' hyperthyroidism. Sequencing used blood. CDR3 sequence: CASSQGGDFTDTQYF. CDR3 nucleotides: TGTGCCAGCAGCCAAGGGGGGGATTTCACAGATACGCAGTATTTT.